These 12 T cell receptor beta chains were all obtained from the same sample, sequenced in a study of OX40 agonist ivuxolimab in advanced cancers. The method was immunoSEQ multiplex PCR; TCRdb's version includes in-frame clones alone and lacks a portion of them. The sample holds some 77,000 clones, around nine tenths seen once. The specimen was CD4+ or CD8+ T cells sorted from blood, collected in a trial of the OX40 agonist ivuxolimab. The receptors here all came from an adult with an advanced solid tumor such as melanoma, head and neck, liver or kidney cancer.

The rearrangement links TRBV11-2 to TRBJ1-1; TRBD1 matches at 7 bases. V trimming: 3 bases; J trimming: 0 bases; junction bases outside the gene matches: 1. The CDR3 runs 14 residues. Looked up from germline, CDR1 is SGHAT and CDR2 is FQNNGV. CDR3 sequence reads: CASSFGTVNTEAFF. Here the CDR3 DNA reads TGTGCCAGCAGCTTCGGGACAGTGAACACTGAAGCTTTCTTT.

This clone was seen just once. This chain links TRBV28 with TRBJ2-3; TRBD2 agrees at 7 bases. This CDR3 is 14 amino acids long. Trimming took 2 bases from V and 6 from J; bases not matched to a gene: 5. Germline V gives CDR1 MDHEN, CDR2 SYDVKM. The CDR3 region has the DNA TGTGCCAGCAGTTTAGGTCAGGGAGGGGATACGCAGTATTTT. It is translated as CASSLGQGGDTQYF.

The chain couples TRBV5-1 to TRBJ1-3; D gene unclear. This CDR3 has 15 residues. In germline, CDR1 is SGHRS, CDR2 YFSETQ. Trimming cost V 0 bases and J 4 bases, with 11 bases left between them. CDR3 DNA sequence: TGCGCCAGCAGCTTGGGGCGGTCTAACGGAAACACCATATATTTT. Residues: CASSLGRSNGNTIYF.

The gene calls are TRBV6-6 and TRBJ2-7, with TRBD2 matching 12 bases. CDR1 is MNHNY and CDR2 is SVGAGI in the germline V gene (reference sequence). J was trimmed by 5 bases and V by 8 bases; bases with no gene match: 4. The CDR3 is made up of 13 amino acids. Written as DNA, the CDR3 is TGTGCCAGCGGGCTAGCGGGAGGGGACGAGCAGTACTTC. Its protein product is CASGLAGGDEQYF.

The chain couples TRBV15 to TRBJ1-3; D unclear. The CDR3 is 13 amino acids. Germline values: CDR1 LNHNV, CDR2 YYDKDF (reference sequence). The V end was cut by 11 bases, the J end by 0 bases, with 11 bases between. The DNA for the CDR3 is TGTGCCGTACAACAGTTCTCTGGAAACACCATATATTTT. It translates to CAVQQFSGNTIYF.

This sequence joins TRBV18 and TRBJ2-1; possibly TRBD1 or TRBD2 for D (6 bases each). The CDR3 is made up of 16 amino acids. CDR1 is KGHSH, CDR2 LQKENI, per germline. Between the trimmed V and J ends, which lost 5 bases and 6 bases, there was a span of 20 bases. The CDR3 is CASSSRRGEGGNEQFF. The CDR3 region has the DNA TGTGCCAGCTCAAGCCGTCGGGGAGAGGGGGGCAATGAGCAGTTCTTC.

The CDR3 region has the DNA TGTGCCATCAGTGAGTCTGTAGTGAACTATGGCTACACCTTC. It translates to CAISESVVNYGYTF. The chain joins TRBV10-3 to TRBJ1-2; D is unclear. V was trimmed by 0 bases and J by 2 bases, leaving 7 bases between them. The germline CDR1 and CDR2 sequences are ENHRY and SYGVKD. The CDR3 is made up of 14 amino acids.

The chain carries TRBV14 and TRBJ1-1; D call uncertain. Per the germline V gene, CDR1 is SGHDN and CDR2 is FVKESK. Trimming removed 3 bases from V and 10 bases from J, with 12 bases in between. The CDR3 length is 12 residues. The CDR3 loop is CASSQGIFGAFF. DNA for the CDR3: TGTGCCAGCAGCCAGGGGATTTTTGGAGCTTTCTTT.

The chain's CDR3 is CASSRETSDYEQYF. CDR3 in DNA: TGTGCCAGCAGCCGCGAAACTAGCGACTACGAGCAGTACTTC. The V and J genes are TRBV5-4 and TRBJ2-7; 7 bases are shared with TRBD2. Per germline, CDR1 SGHNT and CDR2 YYREEE (reference sequence). There are 14 residues in the CDR3. V lost 4 bases and J lost 3; bases outside the gene matches: 7. The variable domain in full, with the rest retrieved from reference TRBV5-4 and TRBJ2-7, is ETGVTQSPTHLIKTRGQQVTLRCSSQSGHNTVSWYQQALGQGPQFIFQYYREEENGRGNFPPRFSGLQFPNYSSELNVNALELDDSALYLCASSRETSDYEQYFGPGTRLTVT.

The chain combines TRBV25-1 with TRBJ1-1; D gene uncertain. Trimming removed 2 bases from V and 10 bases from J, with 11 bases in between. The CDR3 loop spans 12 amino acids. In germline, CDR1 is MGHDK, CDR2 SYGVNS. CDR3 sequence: CASSEDWKVAFF. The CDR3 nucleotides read TGTGCCAGCAGTGAAGATTGGAAGGTAGCTTTCTTT.

The CDR3 loop reads CASSFRGAGNTIYF. The CDR3 DNA follows: TGTGCCAGCAGCTTCCGGGGGGCCGGAAACACCATATATTTT. The chain links TRBV7-9 to TRBJ1-3; weak D call: TRBD1 (6 bases). Deletions cut 3 bases from V and 4 bases from J, with 10 bases between. Germline loops: CDR1 SEHNR, CDR2 FQNEAQ (reference sequence). This CDR3 has 14 amino acids.

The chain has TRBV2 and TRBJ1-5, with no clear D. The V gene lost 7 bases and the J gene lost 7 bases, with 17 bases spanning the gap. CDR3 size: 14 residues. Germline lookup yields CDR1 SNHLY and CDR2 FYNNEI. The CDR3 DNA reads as TGTGCCAGCATGGTCGGTTTCGGGATCCAGCCCCAGCATTTT. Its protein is CASMVGFGIQPQHF.